Detailed here is one T cell receptor beta chain. Its cognate antigen is unknown. The data are from a study of beta chain features in type 1 diabetes. Study-level results: TCRB CDR3s from Type 1 diabetes patients were moderately but significantly shorter in all four CD4+ subsets. High-TCR-expressing cells could be over-represented by cDNA sequencing.

Every bit of the isolated RNA underwent reverse transcription, so sequencing read expressed TCRB transcripts. Libraries were prepared by immunoSEQ multiplex PCR; TCRdb keeps only in-frame clonotypes and omits some of them. The sample contains some 160,000 clones, just over 8% of which appear only once. Germline assignment: CDR1 LNHDA and CDR2 SQIVND (reference sequence). V lost 7 bases, J lost 1 base, and 13 bases lay in between. The CDR3 length is 14 residues. The TCR was taken from a woman under 30 with type 1 diabetes. Material for sequencing was central memory CD4+ T cells from blood. The chain uses TRBV19 and TRBJ1-1; D remains ambiguous. The CDR3 sequence is CASNSRLSNTEAFF. CDR3 coding DNA: TGTGCCAGTAACTCCAGGCTCTCGAACACTGAAGCTTTCTTT.